This is a list of T cell receptor beta chains from one sample in a study of T-cell memory formation after mild COVID-19. One entry per CDR3 protein, called by TCRdb with MiXCR from the 5' RACE reads. Found here are roughly 400,000 distinct CDR3 sequences, more than 15% of them singletons; the top ten hold 20% to 25%. Material: PBMCs or a T cell subset sorted from them (not recorded which). Receptors originate from a man younger than 35 who had mild COVID-19 (a few samples of this study predate the infection). Cell type and time point are not known. Both conserved end residues are part of each CDR3. Each record gives: CDR3 DNA, CDR3 protein, J gene, clone size, D gene, V gene. D genes are given only for firm matches. Not every row has a clone size; where given, it reads once, few, many or a size class.

CDR3 DNA: TGTGCCAGCAGCTTAGTCTCGGGCGCTGGAAACACCATATATTTT
CDR3 protein: CASSLVSGAGNTIYF
J gene: TRBJ1-3
clone size: -
D gene: -
V gene: TRBV7-9

CDR3 DNA: TGTGCCGTACAGGGGCAAGAGACCCAGTACTTC
CDR3 protein: CAVQGQETQYF
J gene: TRBJ2-5
clone size: -
D gene: TRBD1
V gene: TRBV2

CDR3 DNA: TGCGCCAGCAGCCGAGGGGCCGGTGGGAACTATGGCTACACCTTC
CDR3 protein: CASSRGAGGNYGYTF
J gene: TRBJ1-2
clone size: once
D gene: -
V gene: TRBV4-3

CDR3 DNA: TGTGCCAGCAGCGCGGGGGGGGGAAAGACCCAGTACTTC
CDR3 protein: CASSAGGGKTQYF
J gene: TRBJ2-5
clone size: -
D gene: TRBD2
V gene: TRBV7-2

CDR3 DNA: TGTGCCAGCTCTCACGAGTCTGGGGGTTATTCACCCCTCCACTTT
CDR3 protein: CASSHESGGYSPLHF
J gene: TRBJ1-6
clone size: few
D gene: -
V gene: TRBV18

CDR3 DNA: TGTGCCAGCGGGGTCAGGCGGGCCACCGTGGCAGATACGCAGTATTTT
CDR3 protein: CASGVRRATVADTQYF
J gene: TRBJ2-3
clone size: -
D gene: -
V gene: TRBV7-9

CDR3 DNA: TGTGCCACCTATGGTTCCCTGTGGGGACCGAGCTCCTATAATTCACCCCTCCACTTT
CDR3 protein: CATYGSLWGPSSYNSPLHF
J gene: TRBJ1-6
clone size: -
D gene: -
V gene: TRBV24-1

CDR3 DNA: TGTGCCAGCAGCCACGGGGTCGCCCGGGAGAATGAGCAGTTCTTC
CDR3 protein: CASSHGVARENEQFF
J gene: TRBJ2-1
clone size: -
D gene: -
V gene: TRBV3-1

CDR3 DNA: TGTGCCAGCAGTTCCCGGACAGAGATAGCCAAAAACATTCAGTACTTC
CDR3 protein: CASSSRTEIAKNIQYF
J gene: TRBJ2-4
clone size: -
D gene: -
V gene: TRBV12-3/TRBV12-4

CDR3 DNA: TGTGCCAGTAGTCCTAGCCGTGTACGGGGGGGTCCCGAGCAGTACTTC
CDR3 protein: CASSPSRVRGGPEQYF
J gene: TRBJ2-7
clone size: -
D gene: TRBD2
V gene: TRBV19

CDR3 DNA: TGCAGTGCTAAGCCCGGACGGGCTAACTATGGCTACACCTTC
CDR3 protein: CSAKPGRANYGYTF
J gene: TRBJ1-2
clone size: -
D gene: -
V gene: TRBV20-1

CDR3 DNA: TGTGCCAGCAGCTTAGCGCGTAGTGGGACAGTCGAAGCTTTCTTT
CDR3 protein: CASSLARSGTVEAFF
J gene: TRBJ1-1
clone size: few
D gene: TRBD1
V gene: TRBV7-8

CDR3 DNA: TGCAGCGCTAAACCGGGACGGACCTCCTACGAGCAGTACTTC
CDR3 protein: CSAKPGRTSYEQYF
J gene: TRBJ2-7
clone size: few
D gene: -
V gene: TRBV29-1

CDR3 DNA: TGTGCCAGCAGTTACTCGATCCAGGTCCCCAATCAAAACACTGAAGCTTTCTTT
CDR3 protein: CASSYSIQVPNQNTEAFF
J gene: TRBJ1-1
clone size: few
D gene: -
V gene: TRBV6-6

CDR3 DNA: TGTGCCAGCAGTTTTCGGAGAACTGAAGCTTTCTTT
CDR3 protein: CASSFRRTEAFF
J gene: TRBJ1-1
clone size: -
D gene: -
V gene: TRBV28

CDR3 DNA: TGTGCCAGCAGCTTAGTGTCGGCGTGGGTGGGGAGCGGAAACATTCAGTACTTC
CDR3 protein: CASSLVSAWVGSGNIQYF
J gene: TRBJ2-4
clone size: few
D gene: -
V gene: TRBV7-2

CDR3 DNA: TGTGCCAGCAGCTTTAGCTACGCGGGAGGAGAGACCCAGTACTTC
CDR3 protein: CASSFSYAGGETQYF
J gene: TRBJ2-5
clone size: few
D gene: TRBD2
V gene: TRBV7-9

CDR3 DNA: TGTGCCAGCAGCTCCTATCCAGTTCAGGGGATACCCCTCCACTTT
CDR3 protein: CASSSYPVQGIPLHF
J gene: TRBJ1-6
clone size: -
D gene: -
V gene: TRBV7-2

CDR3 DNA: TGTGCCAGCAGGGGGGGGCAATTGGGCAATCAGCCCCAGCATTTT
CDR3 protein: CASRGGQLGNQPQHF
J gene: TRBJ1-5
clone size: few
D gene: -
V gene: TRBV6-5

CDR3 DNA: TGTGCCAGCAGCTTATTCTGGGCGGACACAGATACGCAGTATTTT
CDR3 protein: CASSLFWADTDTQYF
J gene: TRBJ2-3
clone size: few
D gene: -
V gene: TRBV11-2

CDR3 DNA: TGCAGCCCGCTAGAGCCAGTCCGCGGGTCCCTCGGATCGTACTTC
CDR3 protein: CSPLEPVRGSLGSYF
J gene: TRBJ2-7
clone size: -
D gene: -
V gene: TRBV20-1

CDR3 DNA: TGCAGCGCGGCTATGGGGGGGGAAGTTACTAACACTGAAGCTTTCTTT
CDR3 protein: CSAAMGGEVTNTEAFF
J gene: TRBJ1-1
clone size: -
D gene: -
V gene: TRBV29-1

CDR3 DNA: TGTGCCAGCTCCGAATTGAACACTGAAGCTTTCTTT
CDR3 protein: CASSELNTEAFF
J gene: TRBJ1-1
clone size: few
D gene: -
V gene: TRBV6-1

CDR3 DNA: TGTGCCTGGAGTGTAGAGATGGGGCAGTTCTTC
CDR3 protein: CAWSVEMGQFF
J gene: TRBJ2-1
clone size: few
D gene: -
V gene: TRBV30

CDR3 DNA: TGTGCCAGTAGTGAGTGGTCAGCATCCAATGAGCAGTTCTTC
CDR3 protein: CASSEWSASNEQFF
J gene: TRBJ2-1
clone size: -
D gene: -
V gene: TRBV19

CDR3 DNA: TGCAGCGTGCCCCGGGGGGGGCTTAGCACAGATACGCAGTATTTT
CDR3 protein: CSVPRGGLSTDTQYF
J gene: TRBJ2-3
clone size: -
D gene: TRBD2
V gene: TRBV29-1

CDR3 DNA: TGTGCCAGCAGCGTAAGGCTAGCGGGGGGCGCCCACTCCTACAATGAGCAGTTCTTC
CDR3 protein: CASSVRLAGGAHSYNEQFF
J gene: TRBJ2-1
clone size: -
D gene: TRBD2
V gene: TRBV9

CDR3 DNA: TGTGCCAGCAGCGGACGACTAGCGGGGGAAGACTACAATGAGCAGTTCTTC
CDR3 protein: CASSGRLAGEDYNEQFF
J gene: TRBJ2-1
clone size: few
D gene: TRBD2
V gene: TRBV9

CDR3 DNA: TGTGCCAGCAGTTTTCCGATACGCTCCTACGAGCAGTACTTC
CDR3 protein: CASSFPIRSYEQYF
J gene: TRBJ2-7
clone size: -
D gene: -
V gene: TRBV6-2/TRBV6-3

CDR3 DNA: TGTGCCACCAGTGACTCGGGACGAGATGAAAATGAGCAGTTCTTC
CDR3 protein: CATSDSGRDENEQFF
J gene: TRBJ2-1
clone size: many
D gene: -
V gene: TRBV24-1

CDR3 DNA: TGTGCCAGCAGTGGGGACTTTACCGGGGAGCTGTTTTTT
CDR3 protein: CASSGDFTGELFF
J gene: TRBJ2-2
clone size: few
D gene: -
V gene: TRBV2

CDR3 DNA: TGCGCCAGCAGTTTGGGACAGGGGAGCGTCGGAGGGGAGACCCAGTACTTC
CDR3 protein: CASSLGQGSVGGETQYF
J gene: TRBJ2-5
clone size: -
D gene: TRBD1
V gene: TRBV5-1

CDR3 DNA: TGCGCCAGCAGCCAAACACCGGGACAGGGCGGTCAGCCCCAGCATTTT
CDR3 protein: CASSQTPGQGGQPQHF
J gene: TRBJ1-5
clone size: few
D gene: TRBD1
V gene: TRBV4-1

CDR3 DNA: TGTGCCAGCAGCCCAAAGGGGGCGGGCTACGAGCAGTACTTC
CDR3 protein: CASSPKGAGYEQYF
J gene: TRBJ2-7
clone size: -
D gene: TRBD1
V gene: TRBV9

CDR3 DNA: TGCAGTGCTACGGGCAGCTCCTCTGGGGACAACGTCCTGACTTTC
CDR3 protein: CSATGSSSGDNVLTF
J gene: TRBJ2-6
clone size: -
D gene: -
V gene: TRBV20-1

CDR3 DNA: TGTGCCATCAGTGAGGGCGGGGGGGCCCCAGATACGCAGTATTTT
CDR3 protein: CAISEGGGAPDTQYF
J gene: TRBJ2-3
clone size: -
D gene: TRBD2
V gene: TRBV10-3

CDR3 DNA: TGTGCCAGCAGCTTAGTCTCCGGGCCAAATGAAAAACTGTTTTTT
CDR3 protein: CASSLVSGPNEKLFF
J gene: TRBJ1-4
clone size: many
D gene: -
V gene: TRBV7-9

CDR3 DNA: TGTGCCATCAAGGGACAGCATAATGAAAAACTGTTTTTT
CDR3 protein: CAIKGQHNEKLFF
J gene: TRBJ1-4
clone size: few
D gene: TRBD1
V gene: TRBV10-3

CDR3 DNA: TGTGCCAGCAGCCAGAGGGCAGGGGTCCCGCACTATGGCTACACCTTC
CDR3 protein: CASSQRAGVPHYGYTF
J gene: TRBJ1-2
clone size: few
D gene: -
V gene: TRBV7-8

CDR3 DNA: TGTGCCAGCAGCCCCCCGGTGGTCTATGGCTACACCTTC
CDR3 protein: CASSPPVVYGYTF
J gene: TRBJ1-2
clone size: once
D gene: -
V gene: TRBV28

CDR3 DNA: TGCAGTGCTAGAGCGGGGGAGACCCAGTACTTC
CDR3 protein: CSARAGETQYF
J gene: TRBJ2-5
clone size: few
D gene: -
V gene: TRBV20-1

CDR3 DNA: TGTGCCAGCAGCTTTGACTCCGCGACTACGGCAAAGACCCAGTACTTC
CDR3 protein: CASSFDSATTAKTQYF
J gene: TRBJ2-5
clone size: -
D gene: -
V gene: TRBV7-2

CDR3 DNA: TGTGCCAGCAGCTTAGGCAAGACAGACAGGGTCTTGAGGGATGAGCAGTTCTTC
CDR3 protein: CASSLGKTDRVLRDEQFF
J gene: TRBJ2-1
clone size: few
D gene: TRBD1
V gene: TRBV7-9

CDR3 DNA: TGTGCCAGCAGTGAGTTCAAGAACCAGCATTTT
CDR3 protein: CASSEFKNQHF
J gene: TRBJ1-5
clone size: few
D gene: -
V gene: TRBV6-6

CDR3 DNA: TGTGCCAGCAGCCAAGACTGGAGGGGGCGCCCTGGAAACACCATATATTTT
CDR3 protein: CASSQDWRGRPGNTIYF
J gene: TRBJ1-3
clone size: -
D gene: TRBD1
V gene: TRBV4-2

CDR3 DNA: TGTGCCAGCAGCCAAGTTCCTAGCGGGGGACGAGAGACCCAGTACTTC
CDR3 protein: CASSQVPSGGRETQYF
J gene: TRBJ2-5
clone size: few
D gene: TRBD2
V gene: TRBV3-1

CDR3 DNA: TGTGCCATCGCAGCGGGGGGGCTGAGCACCATATATTTT
CDR3 protein: CAIAAGGLSTIYF
J gene: TRBJ1-3
clone size: -
D gene: -
V gene: TRBV10-3

CDR3 DNA: TGTGCCAGCACCTTCGGCATAAGGGACAGGGGCGTTGGGGCCAACGTCCTGACTTTC
CDR3 protein: CASTFGIRDRGVGANVLTF
J gene: TRBJ2-6
clone size: -
D gene: TRBD1
V gene: TRBV7-9